These T cell receptor beta chains were read from a single sample in a study of response to subunit inactivated influenza vaccine. TCRdb re-analysed the RT-PCR reads in MiXCR, keeping a single row per CDR3 protein. The data contain about 520,000 distinct CDR3 sequences, 6% to 9% of them singletons. The sample consisted of PBMCs from blood, taken about 23 months after vaccination. These receptors were taken from a man aged 50 to 75 who received an inactivated influenza vaccine. Both conserved end residues are part of each CDR3. D genes are given only for firm matches. Clone size is given for some rows only: seen once, a few or many times, or a class if the clone is expanded.

TRBV6-2/TRBV6-3,many,TRBJ2-5,TRBD2,TGTGCCAGCAGTTATCTAGCGGAAAACCAAGAGACCCAGTACTTC,CASSYLAENQETQYF
TRBV4-3,few,TRBJ2-7,.,TGCGCCAGCAGCCAGAACGTAGGGGGAGAGGTCTCCTACGAGCAGTACTTC,CASSQNVGGEVSYEQYF
TRBV12-3/TRBV12-4,few,TRBJ2-5,TRBD1,TGTGCCAGCAGCCCTAGCCAGGGGGCGCGAGAGACCCAGTACTTC,CASSPSQGARETQYF
TRBV29-1,few,TRBJ2-3,TRBD2,TGCAGCGGCGCGGGGGGCTCGCACACAGATACGCAGTATTTT,CSGAGGSHTDTQYF
TRBV20-1,once,TRBJ2-1,TRBD2,TGCAGTGCTAGAGGGGGGACTAGCGGCTTCTCCTACAATGAGCAGTTCTTC,CSARGGTSGFSYNEQFF
TRBV4-3,many,TRBJ1-5,.,TGCGCCAGCAGCCAAGATTCGGGAGGAAATCAGCCCCAGCATTTT,CASSQDSGGNQPQHF
TRBV29-1,.,TRBJ2-7,.,TGCAGCGTTGTTCGGGAGAATTACGAGCAGTACTTC,CSVVRENYEQYF
TRBV6-2/TRBV6-3,.,TRBJ2-7,TRBD2,TGTGCCAGCAGAGATTGGGCGGGGGTAACCTACGAGCAGTACTTC,CASRDWAGVTYEQYF
TRBV11-2,.,TRBJ1-2,TRBD1,TGTGCCAGCAGCTTAGAGGGTGGACAGGGTGGTGGCTACACCTTC,CASSLEGGQGGGYTF
TRBV4-3,.,TRBJ1-5,.,TGCGCCAGCAGCCAAGATCTTACCAACCTTGGAAGTCAGCCCCAGCATTTT,CASSQDLTNLGSQPQHF
TRBV6-1,many,TRBJ2-2,TRBD2,TGTGCCAGCAGAACGGGTCGGGGGGGCCTATCCGGGGAGCTGTTTTTT,CASRTGRGGLSGELFF
TRBV7-2,few,TRBJ2-5,TRBD2,TGTGCCAGCAGCCCGGGGACTAGCGGGAGAGGAGAAGAGACCCAGTACTTC,CASSPGTSGRGEETQYF
TRBV11-2,few,TRBJ1-5,TRBD1,TGTGCCAGCAGCTGGTCCGGGACAGGGGGCAATCAGCCCCAGCATTTT,CASSWSGTGGNQPQHF
TRBV5-1,few,TRBJ2-2,TRBD1,TGCGCCAGCAGGACCCTTCAAGGGACAGGTACCGGGGAGCTGTTTTTT,CASRTLQGTGTGELFF
TRBV4-1,.,TRBJ2-3,TRBD1,TGCGCCAGCAGCAAACAGGGGCCTAGTACAGATACGCAGTATTTT,CASSKQGPSTDTQYF
TRBV7-2,.,TRBJ1-1,.,TGTGCCAGCAGCTTACCCTTTTCAGAAGCTTTCTTT,CASSLPFSEAFF
TRBV6-5,few,TRBJ2-6,.,TGTGCCAGCAGTTACAGGGGTACCGGGGCCAACGTCCTGACTTTC,CASSYRGTGANVLTF
TRBV20-1,.,TRBJ2-7,TRBD2,TGCAGTGCTTCATCAGAACTAGCGGGAAAAAATGCCTACGAGCAGTACTTC,CSASSELAGKNAYEQYF
TRBV5-1,few,TRBJ2-5,.,TGCGCCAGCAGCTTCACAGCACCGGAGACCCAGTACTTC,CASSFTAPETQYF
TRBV28,.,TRBJ2-7,.,TGTGCCAGCAGTTTCGGGGTGAAAAAACACGAGCAGTACTTC,CASSFGVKKHEQYF
TRBV24-1,few,TRBJ1-6,.,TGTGCCACCAGTGACGGGAACGGGGTACATAATTCACCCCTCCACTTT,CATSDGNGVHNSPLHF
TRBV25-1,.,TRBJ1-6,TRBD1,TGTGCCAGCAGTGAACCGACAGGGTATAATTCACCCCTCCACTTT,CASSEPTGYNSPLHF
TRBV10-3,.,TRBJ1-1,TRBD1,TGTGCCATCAACCAGGGACAGGGTGATAGTGAAGCTTTCTTT,CAINQGQGDSEAFF
TRBV29-1,many,TRBJ2-1,.,TGCAGCGTTTCGGGGAGCTCCTACAATGAGCAGTTCTTC,CSVSGSSYNEQFF
TRBV7-2,many,TRBJ1-5,.,TGTGCCAGCAGCCAATATGCCCGGGGACTTAATCAGCCCCAGCATTTT,CASSQYARGLNQPQHF
TRBV10-2,.,TRBJ2-5,.,TGCGCCAGCAGTGAGTTCCTCCTCCAAGAGACCCAGTACTTC,CASSEFLLQETQYF
TRBV7-9,.,TRBJ1-1,.,TGTGCCAGCAGCTTATTACAGGGCACTGAAGCTTTCTTT,CASSLLQGTEAFF
TRBV29-1,few,TRBJ2-5,.,TGCAGCGTTGAAGATCCGGGGCACACTAGTATTGGTTACTTC,CSVEDPGHTSIGYF
TRBV7-2,few,TRBJ2-7,.,TGTGCCAGCAGCTTTCGGCCGGGACCAACCTACGAGCAGTACTTC,CASSFRPGPTYEQYF
TRBV9,many,TRBJ2-2,TRBD1,TGTGCCAGCAGCGCTCGGACAGGGGGCACCGGGGAGCTGTTTTTT,CASSARTGGTGELFF
TRBV4-1,many,TRBJ2-6,TRBD2,TGCGCCAGCAGCCAAGATCTGGGAGGGCACTCTGGGGCCAACGTCCTGACTTTC,CASSQDLGGHSGANVLTF
TRBV5-1,many,TRBJ2-1,TRBD2,TGCGCCAGCAGCTTAACGGGAGGGACTAACAATGAGCAGTTCTTC,CASSLTGGTNNEQFF
TRBV10-3,few,TRBJ2-1,.,TGTGCCATAACCGGGACGAACAATGAGCAGTTCTTC,CAITGTNNEQFF
TRBV18,few,TRBJ2-2,.,TGTGCCAGCTTGACACTTTTGGCCCCCGGGGAGCTGTTTTTT,CASLTLLAPGELFF
TRBV3-1,many,TRBJ2-7,TRBD1,TGTGCCAGCAGCTCCCCCTCGACAGGGGTCTACGAGCAGTACTTC,CASSSPSTGVYEQYF
TRBV7-2,.,TRBJ2-2,.,TGTGCCAGCAGCTTCGCGACTAAGACCGGGGAGCTGTTTTTT,CASSFATKTGELFF
TRBV20-1,.,TRBJ2-7,TRBD2,TGCAGTGCTAGAGATCTGAGGACTAGCGGCTACGAGCAGTACTTC,CSARDLRTSGYEQYF
TRBV18,.,TRBJ1-1,.,TGTGCCAGCTCATCCCAAGACAGGAACACTGAAGCTTTCTTT,CASSSQDRNTEAFF
TRBV12-3/TRBV12-4,few,TRBJ2-7,.,TGTGCCAGCAGTACCCAGCGGGCCTCCTACGAGCAGTACTTC,CASSTQRASYEQYF
TRBV4-3,.,TRBJ2-3,TRBD2,TGCGCCAGCAGCCATGGTAGCGGGGCAGATACGCAGTATTTT,CASSHGSGADTQYF
TRBV6-1,many,TRBJ2-1,TRBD1,TGTGCCAGCAGGATGACAGGGTTCAGCTCCTACAATGAGCAGTTCTTC,CASRMTGFSSYNEQFF
TRBV4-3,.,TRBJ2-1,.,TGCGCCAGCAGCCAAGTGGAGGGAGCAGGCGAGCAGTTCTTC,CASSQVEGAGEQFF
TRBV29-1,.,TRBJ2-5,TRBD1,TGCAGCGTTGGCAGGGGGCGAGAGACCCAGTACTTC,CSVGRGRETQYF
TRBV4-1,many,TRBJ2-5,TRBD1,TGCGCCAGCAGCCAAGATCAAGCGACAGGGGGCCAAGAGACCCAGTACTTC,CASSQDQATGGQETQYF
TRBV20-1,few,TRBJ1-2,TRBD1,TGCAGTGCTAGACCCGGACAGGCGCCCTCCGACTATGGCTACACCTTC,CSARPGQAPSDYGYTF
TRBV12-3/TRBV12-4,.,TRBJ2-7,.,TGTGCCAGCAGCCTAAGGGGCCCCAGCGAGCAGTACTTC,CASSLRGPSEQYF
TRBV5-2,.,TRBJ2-3,.,TGTGCCAGCGGCCCTGGACTAAACACAGATACGCAGTATTTT,CASGPGLNTDTQYF
TRBV4-1,.,TRBJ2-1,TRBD1,TGCGCCAGCACCCGACAGGGGGCATGGAATGAGCAGTTCTTC,CASTRQGAWNEQFF
TRBV7-2,.,TRBJ2-7,.,TGTGCCAGCAGCTCTCCAGACGAGCAGTACTTC,CASSSPDEQYF
TRBV28,few,TRBJ1-1,.,TGTGCCAGCAGTTTATGGGTGGTCACTGAAGCTTTCTTT,CASSLWVVTEAFF
TRBV19,once,TRBJ1-2,.,TGTGCCAGTAGTATTATGGATGGCTACACCTTC,CASSIMDGYTF
TRBV4-3,.,TRBJ1-4,.,TGCGCCAGCAGCCAAGATCAAAGGAATGAAAAACTGTTTTTT,CASSQDQRNEKLFF
TRBV28,.,TRBJ1-5,.,TGTGCCAGCAGTTTCGGGGGGCACCCCAATCAGCCCCAGCATTTT,CASSFGGHPNQPQHF
TRBV20-1,few,TRBJ2-1,TRBD2,TGCAGTGCTAGAAGTCCCAGCGGGGGTCCCAATGAGCAGTTCTTC,CSARSPSGGPNEQFF
TRBV12-3/TRBV12-4,many,TRBJ2-7,.,TGTGCCAGCAGTTTAGGGGGTGGTGGGGAGCAGTACTTC,CASSLGGGGEQYF
TRBV15,.,TRBJ2-1,TRBD2,TGTGCCACCAGCGAAAGACTAGCGGCTCACAATGAGCAGTTCTTC,CATSERLAAHNEQFF
TRBV2,few,TRBJ2-4,TRBD2,TGTGCCAGCAGGACCCAAGCGGGGGGGAAGTACTTC,CASRTQAGGKYF
TRBV12-3/TRBV12-4,.,TRBJ2-7,TRBD2,TGTGCCAGCAGTTTTGTTACTAGCGGGAGATACTACGAGCAGTACTTC,CASSFVTSGRYYEQYF
TRBV7-9,.,TRBJ1-1,TRBD1,TGTGCCAGCAGCTTACGGGGACAGGCCCTGAACACTGAAGCTTTCTTT,CASSLRGQALNTEAFF
TRBV4-2,few,TRBJ1-1,.,TGTGCCAGCAGCCAAGTTACGGCTGGCGGCACTGAAGCTTTCTTT,CASSQVTAGGTEAFF